This is a list of T cell receptor beta chains from one sample in a study of cytomegalovirus exposure and HLA in healthy donors. Libraries were prepared by immunoSEQ multiplex PCR; TCRdb keeps only in-frame clonotypes and omits some of them. The table has approximately 150,000 clones, roughly four fifths seen once. Sequencing was carried out using PBMCs. The receptor source for this set is a man aged 18 to 35 in good health and CMV-seronegative. CDR3s include the opening cysteine and the closing phenylalanine or tryptophan. D genes are given only for firm matches. Size values are once, few and many counts, or a class for expanded clones, and some rows have none.

NA | TRBJ2-1 | 15 | once | TRBV11-3 | CASSLDFGSYNEQFF | TGTGCCAGCAGCTTAGATTTCGGCTCCTACAATGAGCAGTTCTTC
NA | TRBJ2-3 | 15 | NA | TRBV6-5 | CASSYLPVPTDTQYF | TGTGCCAGCAGTTATCTTCCAGTCCCCACAGATACGCAGTATTTT
NA | TRBJ2-2 | 16 | NA | TRBV9 | CASSPHIAGESGELFF | TGTGCCAGCAGCCCCCACATCGCAGGGGAGTCCGGGGAGCTGTTTTTT
TRBD2 | TRBJ2-1 | 18 | once | TRBV7-2 | CASSLALAGGLRDNEQFF | TGTGCCAGCAGCTTAGCCCTAGCGGGAGGGCTTAGGGACAATGAGCAGTTCTTC
TRBD2 | TRBJ2-3 | 20 | NA | TRBV7-8 | CASSSRLAGAYWVVTDTQYF | TGTGCCAGCAGCTCCCGACTAGCGGGGGCCTATTGGGTCGTTACAGATACGCAGTATTTT
NA | TRBJ2-7 | 13 | NA | TRBV6-5 | CASSYSSLYEQYF | TGTGCCAGCAGTTACTCTTCTCTCTACGAGCAGTACTTC
NA | TRBJ1-2 | 12 | NA | TRBV7-9 | CSSSPLREGYTF | TGTTCCAGCAGCCCGCTTAGAGAGGGCTACACCTTC
NA | TRBJ1-1 | 13 | NA | TRBV19 | CASSHHKYTEAFF | TGTGCCAGTAGCCACCACAAGTACACTGAAGCTTTCTTT
NA | TRBJ1-2 | 14 | NA | TRBV18 | CASSPLDRDYGYTF | TGTGCCAGCTCACCACTCGACAGAGACTATGGCTACACCTTC
NA | TRBJ2-5 | 14 | NA | TRBV5-1 | CASSLGQSQETQYF | TGCGCCAGCAGCTTGGGACAATCCCAAGAGACCCAGTACTTC
NA | TRBJ2-7 | 13 | NA | TRBV10-3 | CAISGGVSHEQYF | TGTGCCATCAGTGGGGGGGTGAGCCACGAGCAGTACTTC
NA | TRBJ1-4 | 16 | few | TRBV10-1 | CASSESKEAVDEKLFF | TGCGCCAGCAGTGAGTCGAAGGAGGCAGTTGATGAAAAACTGTTTTTT
TRBD1 | TRBJ1-6 | 17 | once | TRBV7-8 | CASSARQGITTSSPLHF | TGTGCCAGCAGCGCTAGACAGGGAATCACAACCTCCTCACCCCTCCACTTT
TRBD1 | TRBJ2-1 | 13 | NA | TRBV29-1 | CSVEGQINNEQFF | TGCAGCGTTGAGGGACAGATTAACAATGAGCAGTTCTTC
NA | TRBJ1-2 | 13 | NA | TRBV6-4 | CASSLSRGYGYTF | TGTGCCAGCAGTCTCTCTAGGGGGTATGGCTACACCTTC
NA | TRBJ1-4 | 14 | NA | TRBV15 | CATSSTATNEKLFF | TGTGCCACCAGTAGCACCGCAACTAATGAAAAACTGTTTTTT
TRBD1 | TRBJ2-2 | 16 | NA | TRBV19 | CASSDTGGRVTGELFF | TGTGCCAGTAGTGATACAGGGGGACGGGTCACCGGGGAGCTGTTTTTT
TRBD1 | TRBJ1-1 | 13 | few | TRBV27 | CASSSYRGGGAFF | TGTGCCAGCAGTTCTTACAGGGGGGGCGGCGCTTTCTTT
NA | TRBJ2-1 | 13 | NA | TRBV6-5 | CASNRVGSTEQFF | TGTGCCAGCAACCGCGTTGGGAGCACTGAGCAGTTCTTC
TRBD1 | TRBJ1-1 | 15 | NA | TRBV28 | CASSPRDRVYTEAFF | TGTGCCAGCAGTCCCCGTGACAGGGTCTACACTGAAGCTTTCTTT
NA | TRBJ2-3 | 13 | NA | TRBV27 | CASSKRETDTQYF | TGTGCCAGCAGTAAACGGGAGACAGATACGCAGTATTTT
NA | TRBJ1-5 | 14 | few | TRBV6-1 | CASAQGISNQPQHF | TGTGCCAGCGCTCAGGGGATAAGCAATCAGCCCCAGCATTTT
NA | TRBJ1-5 | 13 | once | TRBV2 | CASRNRALGPQHF | TGTGCCAGCAGAAACAGGGCCCTCGGGCCCCAGCATTTT
NA | TRBJ1-5 | 14 | NA | TRBV15 | CATSRVGRNQPQHF | TGTGCCACCAGCAGAGTGGGGCGAAATCAGCCCCAGCATTTT
NA | TRBJ1-1 | 13 | NA | TRBV28 | CASSLLGNTEAFF | TGTGCCAGCAGTTTACTAGGGAACACTGAAGCTTTCTTT
NA | TRBJ1-1 | 12 | once | TRBV25-1 | CASTQEGGRLFF | TGTGCCAGCACCCAGGAGGGCGGGAGGCTTTTCTTT
NA | TRBJ1-1 | 12 | NA | TRBV6-5 | CASRTLNTEAFF | TGTGCCAGCAGGACACTTAACACTGAAGCTTTCTTT
NA | TRBJ2-1 | 13 | NA | TRBV29-1 | CSVDGGSYNEQFF | TGCAGCGTTGATGGCGGCTCCTACAATGAGCAGTTCTTC
NA | TRBJ1-5 | 14 | NA | TRBV10-3 | CAISARFSNQPQHF | TGTGCCATCAGTGCTAGGTTTAGCAATCAGCCCCAGCATTTT
TRBD1 | TRBJ1-2 | 14 | NA | TRBV5-1 | CASTQGSHAYGYTF | TGCGCCAGTACACAGGGGAGTCACGCCTATGGCTACACCTTC
TRBD2 | TRBJ2-1 | 21 | NA | TRBV28 | CASSKSAPGLAGGGLDNEQFF | TGTGCCAGCAGTAAATCGGCACCGGGACTAGCGGGAGGGGGATTAGACAATGAGCAGTTCTTC
NA | TRBJ1-5 | 13 | NA | TRBV6-6 | CASKLQGYQPQHF | TGTGCCAGCAAGCTTCAGGGCTATCAGCCCCAGCATTTT